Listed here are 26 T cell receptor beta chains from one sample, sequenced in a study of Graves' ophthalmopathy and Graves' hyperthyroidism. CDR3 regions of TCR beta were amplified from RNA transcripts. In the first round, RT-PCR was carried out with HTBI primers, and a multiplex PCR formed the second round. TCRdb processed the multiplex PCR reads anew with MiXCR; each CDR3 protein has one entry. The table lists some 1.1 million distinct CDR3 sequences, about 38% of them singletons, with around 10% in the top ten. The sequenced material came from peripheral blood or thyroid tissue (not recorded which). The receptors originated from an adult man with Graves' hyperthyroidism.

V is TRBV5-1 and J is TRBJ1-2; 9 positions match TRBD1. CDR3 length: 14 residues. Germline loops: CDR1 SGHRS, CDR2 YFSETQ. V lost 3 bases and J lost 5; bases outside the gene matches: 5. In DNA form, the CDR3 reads TGCGCCAGCAGCTCTGGGACAGGGATATATGGCTACACCTTC. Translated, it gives CASSSGTGIYGYTF.

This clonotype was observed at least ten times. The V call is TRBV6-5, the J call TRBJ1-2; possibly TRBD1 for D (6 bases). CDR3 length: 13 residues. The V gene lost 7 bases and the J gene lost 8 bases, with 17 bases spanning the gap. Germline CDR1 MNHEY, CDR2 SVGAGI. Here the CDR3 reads CASTGGRVRGYTF. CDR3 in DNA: TGTGCCAGCACTGGGGGCAGGGTACGGGGCTACACCTTC.

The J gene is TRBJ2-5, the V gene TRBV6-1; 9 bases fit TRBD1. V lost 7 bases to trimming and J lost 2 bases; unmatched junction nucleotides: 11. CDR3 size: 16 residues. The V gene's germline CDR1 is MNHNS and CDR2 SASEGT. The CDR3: CASKTGGLPTQETQYF. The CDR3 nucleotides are TGTGCCAGCAAGACAGGGGGACTACCGACTCAAGAGACCCAGTACTTC.

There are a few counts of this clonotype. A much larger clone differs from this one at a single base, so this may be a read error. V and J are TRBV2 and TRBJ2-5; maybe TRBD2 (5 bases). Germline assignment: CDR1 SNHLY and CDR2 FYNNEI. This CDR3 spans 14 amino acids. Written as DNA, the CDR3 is TGTGCCGGCAGTGATGGGCTAGCTAGCGAGACCCAGTACTTC. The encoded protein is CAGSDGLASETQYF.

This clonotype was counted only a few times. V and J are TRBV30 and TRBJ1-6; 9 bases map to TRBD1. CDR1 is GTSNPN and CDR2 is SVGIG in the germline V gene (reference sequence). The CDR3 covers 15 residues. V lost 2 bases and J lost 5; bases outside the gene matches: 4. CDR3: CAWSTWTGDNSPLHF. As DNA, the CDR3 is TGTGCCTGGAGTACCTGGACAGGGGATAATTCACCCCTCCACTTT.

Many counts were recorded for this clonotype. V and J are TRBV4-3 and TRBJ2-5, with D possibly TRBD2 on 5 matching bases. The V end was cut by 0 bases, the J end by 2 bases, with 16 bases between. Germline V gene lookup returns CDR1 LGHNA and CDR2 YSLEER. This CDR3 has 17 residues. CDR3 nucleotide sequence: TGCGCCAGCAGCCAAGAGCGAGCGGTGCCTTCTCAAGAGACCCAGTACTTC. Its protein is CASSQERAVPSQETQYF.

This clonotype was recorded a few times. The CDR3 spells CASGGLPTETQYF. The CDR3 nucleotides are TGTGCCTCCGGGGGGTTACCGACAGAGACCCAGTACTTC. The chain is built from TRBV10-3 and TRBJ2-5; 7 bases match TRBD2. Trimming cost V 11 bases and J 4 bases; bases outside gene matches: 10. The CDR3 is made up of 13 amino acids. The germline V gene encodes CDR1 ENHRY and CDR2 SYGVKD.

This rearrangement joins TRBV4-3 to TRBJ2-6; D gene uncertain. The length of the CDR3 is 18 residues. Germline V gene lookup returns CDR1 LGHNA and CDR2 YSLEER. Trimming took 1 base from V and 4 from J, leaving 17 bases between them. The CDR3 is CASSQAGPIVTGANVLTF. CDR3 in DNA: TGCGCCAGCAGCCAAGCAGGCCCGATAGTGACAGGGGCCAACGTCCTGACTTTC.

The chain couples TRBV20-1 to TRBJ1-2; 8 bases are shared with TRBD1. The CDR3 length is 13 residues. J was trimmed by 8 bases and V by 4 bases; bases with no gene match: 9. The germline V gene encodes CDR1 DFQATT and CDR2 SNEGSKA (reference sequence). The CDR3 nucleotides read TGCAGTGCTACCGAGACAGGGGCATGGGGCTACACCTTC. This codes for CSATETGAWGYTF.

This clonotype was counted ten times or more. CDR3 loop: CSARTAPWGETQYF. CDR3 DNA: TGCAGTGCTAGAACGGCCCCTTGGGGGGAGACCCAGTACTTC. The V call is TRBV20-1, the J call TRBJ2-5, with D perhaps assigned TRBD1 or TRBD2 (5 bases each). This CDR3 has 14 residues. Between the trimmed V and J ends, which lost 2 bases and 5 bases, there was a span of 15 bases. The germline V gene encodes CDR1 DFQATT and CDR2 SNEGSKA (reference sequence).

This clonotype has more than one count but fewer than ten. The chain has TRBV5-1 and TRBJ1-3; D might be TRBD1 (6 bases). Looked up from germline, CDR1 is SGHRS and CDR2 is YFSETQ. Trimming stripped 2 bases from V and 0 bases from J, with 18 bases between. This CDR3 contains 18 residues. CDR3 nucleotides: TGCGCCAGCAGCTTTAGCCACGGGGGCAGACGCTCTGGAAACACCATATATTTT. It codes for CASSFSHGGRRSGNTIYF. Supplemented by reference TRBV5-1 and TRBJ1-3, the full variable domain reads KAGVTQTPRYLIKTRGQQVTLSCSPISGHRSVSWYQQTPGQGLQFLFEYFSETQRNKGNFPGRFSGRQFSNSRSEMNVSTLELGDSALYLCASSFSHGGRRSGNTIYFGEGSWLTVV.

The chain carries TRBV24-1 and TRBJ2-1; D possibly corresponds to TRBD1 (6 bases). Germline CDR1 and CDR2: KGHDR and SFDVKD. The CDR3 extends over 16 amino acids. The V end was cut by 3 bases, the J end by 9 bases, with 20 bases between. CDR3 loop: CATSDPTGSSLGEQFF. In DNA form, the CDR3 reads TGTGCCACCAGTGATCCGACAGGTTCGTCATTGGGTGAGCAGTTCTTC.

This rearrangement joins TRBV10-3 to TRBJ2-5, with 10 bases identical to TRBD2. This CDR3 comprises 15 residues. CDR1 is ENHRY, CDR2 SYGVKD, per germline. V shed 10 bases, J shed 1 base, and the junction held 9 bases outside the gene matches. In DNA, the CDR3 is TGTGCCAGCAGGACTAGCGGCGGTCGCCAAGAGACCCAGTACTTC. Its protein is CASRTSGGRQETQYF.

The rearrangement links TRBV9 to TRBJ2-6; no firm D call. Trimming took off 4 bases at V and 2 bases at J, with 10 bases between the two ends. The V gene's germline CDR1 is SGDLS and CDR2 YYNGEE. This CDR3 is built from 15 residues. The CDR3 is CASSPLSAGANVLTF. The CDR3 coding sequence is TGTGCCAGCAGCCCACTGTCCGCTGGGGCCAACGTCCTGACTTTC. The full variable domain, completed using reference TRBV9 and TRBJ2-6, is DSGVTQTPKHLITATGQRVTLRCSPRSGDLSVYWYQQSLDQGLQFLIQYYNGEERAKGNILERFSAQQFPDLHSELNLSSLELGDSALYFCASSPLSAGANVLTFGAGSRLTVL.

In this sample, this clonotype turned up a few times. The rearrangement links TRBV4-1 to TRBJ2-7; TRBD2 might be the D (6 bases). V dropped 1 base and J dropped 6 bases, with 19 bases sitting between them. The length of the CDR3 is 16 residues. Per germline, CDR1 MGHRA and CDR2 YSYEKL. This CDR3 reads CASSQVPPGLLVEQYF. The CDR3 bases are TGCGCCAGCAGCCAAGTTCCACCGGGACTCCTCGTCGAGCAGTACTTC.

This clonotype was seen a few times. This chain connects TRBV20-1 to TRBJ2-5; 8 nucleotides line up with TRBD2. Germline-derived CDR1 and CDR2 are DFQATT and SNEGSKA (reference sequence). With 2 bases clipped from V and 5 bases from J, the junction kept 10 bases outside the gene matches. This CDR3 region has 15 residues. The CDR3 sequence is CSARSRTGRGETQYF. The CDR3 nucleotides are TGCAGTGCTAGATCTAGGACCGGGAGGGGTGAGACCCAGTACTTC.

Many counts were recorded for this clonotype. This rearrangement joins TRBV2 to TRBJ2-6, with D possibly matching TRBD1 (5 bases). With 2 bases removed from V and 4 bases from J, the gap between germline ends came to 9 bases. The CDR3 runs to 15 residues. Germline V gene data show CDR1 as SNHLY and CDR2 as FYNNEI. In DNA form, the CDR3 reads TGTGCCAGCAGTGAATCTTGGGGCGGGGCCAACGTCCTGACTTTC. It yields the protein CASSESWGGANVLTF.

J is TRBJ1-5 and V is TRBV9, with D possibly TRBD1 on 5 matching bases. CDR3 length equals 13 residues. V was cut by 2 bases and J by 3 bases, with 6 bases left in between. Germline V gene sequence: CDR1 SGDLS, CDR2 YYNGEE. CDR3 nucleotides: TGTGCCAGCAGCGTGACAGACAATCAGCCCCAGCATTTT. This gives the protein CASSVTDNQPQHF.

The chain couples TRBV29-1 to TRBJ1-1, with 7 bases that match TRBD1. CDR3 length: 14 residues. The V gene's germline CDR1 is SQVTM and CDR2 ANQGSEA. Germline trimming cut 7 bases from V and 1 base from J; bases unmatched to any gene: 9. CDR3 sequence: CSGTTGRQNTEAFF. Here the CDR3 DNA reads TGCAGCGGTACGACAGGGCGACAGAACACTGAAGCTTTCTTT.

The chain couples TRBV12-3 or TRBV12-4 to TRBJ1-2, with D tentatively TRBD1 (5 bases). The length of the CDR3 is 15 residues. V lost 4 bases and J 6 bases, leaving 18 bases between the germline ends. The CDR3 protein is CASSYPTGLGHGYTF. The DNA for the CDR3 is TGTGCCAGCAGTTACCCGACGGGGCTAGGCCATGGCTACACCTTC.

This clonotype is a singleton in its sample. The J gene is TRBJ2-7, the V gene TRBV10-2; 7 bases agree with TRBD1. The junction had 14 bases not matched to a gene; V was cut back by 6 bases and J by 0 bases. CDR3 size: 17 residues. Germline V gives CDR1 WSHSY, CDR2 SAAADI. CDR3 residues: CASSVEDRAISSYEQYF. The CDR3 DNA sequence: TGCGCCAGCAGCGTTGAAGACAGGGCTATAAGCTCCTACGAGCAGTACTTC.

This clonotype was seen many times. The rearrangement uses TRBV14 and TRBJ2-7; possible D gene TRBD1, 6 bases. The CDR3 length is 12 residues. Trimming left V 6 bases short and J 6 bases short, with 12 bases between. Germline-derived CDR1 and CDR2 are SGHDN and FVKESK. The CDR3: CASSQTGLEQYF. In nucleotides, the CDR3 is TGTGCCAGCAGTCAAACAGGGCTCGAGCAGTACTTC.

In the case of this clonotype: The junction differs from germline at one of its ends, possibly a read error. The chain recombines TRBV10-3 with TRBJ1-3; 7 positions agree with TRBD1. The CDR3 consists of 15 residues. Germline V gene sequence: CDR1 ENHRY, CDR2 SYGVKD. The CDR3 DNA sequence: TGTGCCAGCAGTTACCCAGGGGGCTCTGGAAACACCATATATTTT. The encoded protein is CASSYPGGSGNTIYF.

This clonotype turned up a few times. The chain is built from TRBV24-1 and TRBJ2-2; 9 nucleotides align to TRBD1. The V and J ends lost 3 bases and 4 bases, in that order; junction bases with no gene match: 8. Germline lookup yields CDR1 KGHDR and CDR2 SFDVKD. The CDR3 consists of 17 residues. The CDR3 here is CATSDLYRGLGTGELFF. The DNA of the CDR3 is TGTGCCACCAGTGATCTCTACAGGGGGCTGGGCACCGGGGAGCTGTTTTTT.

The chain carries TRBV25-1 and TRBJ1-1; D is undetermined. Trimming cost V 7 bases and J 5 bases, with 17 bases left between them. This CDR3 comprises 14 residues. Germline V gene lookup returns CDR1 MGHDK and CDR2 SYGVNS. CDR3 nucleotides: TGTGCCAGCAATCTCCCTGCCCGGGGAACTGAAGCTTTCTTT. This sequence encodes CASNLPARGTEAFF.

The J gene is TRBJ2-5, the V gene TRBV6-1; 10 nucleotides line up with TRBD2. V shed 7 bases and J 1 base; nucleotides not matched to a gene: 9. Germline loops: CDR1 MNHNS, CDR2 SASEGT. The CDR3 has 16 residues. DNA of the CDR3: TGTGCCAGCACCCGGACTAGCGGAGACCTCCAAGAGACCCAGTACTTC. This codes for CASTRTSGDLQETQYF.